This passage covers 32 T cell receptor beta chains from one sample sequenced in a study of T-cell memory formation after mild COVID-19. TCRdb processed the 5' RACE reads anew with MiXCR; each CDR3 protein has one entry. The data contain about 560,000 distinct CDR3 sequences, roughly 21% of them singletons. The sample consisted of PBMCs or a T cell subset sorted from them (not recorded which). These receptor sequences come from an adult woman who had mild COVID-19 (a few samples of this study predate the infection). Cell type and time point are not known.

This clonotype has more than one count but fewer than ten. V usage is TRBV5-6 and J usage is TRBJ2-3; 7 nucleotides align to TRBD1. From germline, CDR1 is SGHDT and CDR2 YYEEEE. This CDR3 region has 14 residues. The V segment lost 6 bases and the J segment 2 bases; nucleotides outside the gene matches: 6. CDR3 amino acids: CASTEGAPTDTQYF. In DNA, the CDR3 is TGTGCCAGCACCGAGGGGGCTCCCACAGATACGCAGTATTTT.

CDR3 in DNA: TGCGCCAGCAGCCAACTAGCGCTGATCCGAGGCACAGATACGCAGTATTTT. It codes for CASSQLALIRGTDTQYF. The V and J genes are TRBV4-3 and TRBJ2-3; D possibly corresponds to TRBD2 (6 bases). Trimming pared 2 bases from V and 1 base from J, leaving 16 bases between. Germline lookup yields CDR1 LGHNA and CDR2 YSLEER. CDR3 length: 17 amino acids.

CDR3 coding DNA: TGTGCCAGCAGCCCACGGACAGGCGTGAACACCGGGGAGCTGTTTTTT. It encodes CASSPRTGVNTGELFF. V and J are TRBV3-1 and TRBJ2-2; 7 positions match TRBD1. This CDR3 comprises 16 residues. The V segment lost 4 bases and the J segment 1 base; nucleotides outside the gene matches: 6. In germline, CDR1 is LGHDT, CDR2 YNNKEL (reference sequence).

This clonotype was recorded at least ten times. This rearrangement joins TRBV7-6 to TRBJ2-3; 7 nucleotides match TRBD2. This CDR3 region has 15 residues. The germline V gene has CDR1 SGHVS and CDR2 FNYEAQ. V lost 5 bases, J lost 2 bases, and 7 bases stayed unmatched. CDR3 residues: CASSKLAGYTDTQYF. The CDR3 region has the DNA TGTGCCAGCAGCAAGTTAGCGGGCTACACAGATACGCAGTATTTT.

This clonotype was seen a handful of times. The chain links TRBV20-1 to TRBJ1-3; weak D call: TRBD1 (5 bases). The length of the CDR3 is 20 residues. Germline CDR1 is DFQATT and CDR2 is SNEGSKA (reference sequence). V dropped 0 bases and J dropped 0 bases, with 24 bases sitting between them. The CDR3, as DNA: TGCAGTGCTAGAGATCAAAGGACACCAAGGTTTTGGAGCTCTGGAAACACCATATATTTT. Amino acids: CSARDQRTPRFWSSGNTIYF.

This chain connects TRBV7-2 to TRBJ2-7; the D gene is possibly TRBD2 (5 bases). Germline assignment: CDR1 SGHTA and CDR2 FQGNSA. V dropped 5 bases and J dropped 3 bases, with 14 bases sitting between them. The CDR3 sequence is 14 residues long. DNA for the CDR3: TGTGCCAGCAGCGGGCCGGGATCCGACTACGAGCAGTACTTC. Protein product: CASSGPGSDYEQYF.

This chain connects TRBV7-3 to TRBJ1-2, with 9 positions matching TRBD1. Germline trimming cut 5 bases from V and 4 bases from J; bases unmatched to any gene: 8. The length of the CDR3 is 15 residues. CDR1 is SGHTA and CDR2 is FQGTGA in the germline V gene. CDR3 sequence: CASSPRGQGIYGYTF. The CDR3 coding sequence is TGTGCCAGCAGCCCCCGCGGACAGGGGATCTATGGCTACACCTTC.

This clonotype was seen only a few times. V is TRBV5-1 and J is TRBJ2-7; 9 bases fit TRBD2. CDR1 is SGHRS, CDR2 YFSETQ, per germline. The CDR3 extends over 15 amino acids. J was trimmed by 3 bases and V by 0 bases; bases with no gene match: 4. CDR3 protein: CASSLVASGDYEQYF. The DNA for the CDR3 is TGCGCCAGCAGCTTGGTGGCTAGCGGGGACTACGAGCAGTACTTC.

This chain links TRBV7-2 with TRBJ1-1, with TRBD1 matching 12 bases. CDR3 size: 17 residues. Germline V gives CDR1 SGHTA, CDR2 FQGNSA. The V gene end was trimmed by 4 bases and the J gene end by 1 base; junction bases not matched to a gene: 7. In DNA form, the CDR3 reads TGTGCCAGCAGCTCCCGGGACAGGGGGCAGGGGAACACTGAAGCTTTCTTT. Protein: CASSSRDRGQGNTEAFF. The whole variable domain, filled in from reference TRBV7-2 and TRBJ1-1, reads GAGVSQSPSNKVTEKGKDVELRCDPISGHTALYWYRQSLGQGLEFLIYFQGNSAPDKSGLPSDRFSAERTGGSVSTLTIQRTQQEDSAVYLCASSSRDRGQGNTEAFFGQGTRLTVV.

The CDR3 sequence: CASSFLPGRTDTQYF. The CDR3 DNA follows: TGCGCCAGCAGCTTCCTCCCGGGTCGCACAGATACGCAGTATTTT. The rearrangement links TRBV5-1 to TRBJ2-3; D not resolved. Trimming shortened V by 2 bases and J by 1 base, and 11 bases separated the two germline ends. The CDR3 totals 15 residues. Per the germline V gene, CDR1 is SGHRS and CDR2 is YFSETQ.

The V gene is TRBV19, the J gene TRBJ2-6; D possibly matches TRBD1 or TRBD2 (5 bases each). The CDR3 extends over 15 amino acids. V was shortened by 9 bases and J by 0 bases, with 12 bases between the two germline ends. CDR1 is LNHDA and CDR2 is SQIVND in the germline V gene (reference sequence). In DNA, the CDR3 is TGTGCCAGCTGGGACGGTAGCTCTGGGGCCAACGTCCTGACTTTC. Protein sequence: CASWDGSSGANVLTF. Full variable domain (outside the CDR3, taken from reference TRBV19 and TRBJ2-6): DGGITQSPKYLFRKEGQNVTLSCEQNLNHDAMYWYRQDPGQGLRLIYYSQIVNDFQKGDIAEGYSVSREKKESFPLTVTSAQKNPTAFYLCASWDGSSGANVLTFGAGSRLTVL.

In this sample, this clonotype turned up a few times. This chain uses TRBV7-9 with TRBJ2-1; perhaps D is TRBD1 or TRBD2 (6 bases each). Trimming stripped 1 base from V and 7 bases from J, with 14 bases between. This CDR3 comprises 15 residues. Germline loops: CDR1 SEHNR, CDR2 FQNEAQ (reference sequence). Here the CDR3 reads CASSLGGGLWNEQFF. Here the CDR3 DNA reads TGTGCCAGCAGCTTAGGTGGGGGGCTGTGGAATGAGCAGTTCTTC.

The chain carries TRBV9 and TRBJ1-2; D gene ambiguous. In germline, CDR1 is SGDLS, CDR2 YYNGEE. The CDR3 is 13 residues long. V lost 0 bases and J lost 5, with 8 bases in between. DNA of the CDR3: TGTGCCAGCAGCGTAGCCCTCTCATATGGCTACACCTTC. The encoded protein is CASSVALSYGYTF.

This clonotype was found a few times. The rearrangement joins TRBV7-8 to TRBJ2-7, with D maybe TRBD1 (6 bases). From germline, CDR1 is SGHVS and CDR2 FQNEAQ. Trimming stripped 3 bases from V and 4 bases from J, with 16 bases between. CDR3 length: 15 residues. CDR3 in amino acids: CASSFPTAGEYEQYF. CDR3 DNA: TGTGCCAGCAGCTTCCCCACGGCAGGGGAGTACGAGCAGTACTTC. The whole variable domain, filled in from reference TRBV7-8 and TRBJ2-7, reads GAGVSQSPRYKVAKRGQDVALRCDPISGHVSLFWYQQALGQGPEFLTYFQNEAQLDKSGLPSDRFFAERPEGSVSTLKIQRTQQEDSAVYLCASSFPTAGEYEQYFGPGTRLTVT.

This clonotype was observed a handful of times. V and J are TRBV28 and TRBJ2-5; either TRBD1 or TRBD2 may fit D (5 bases each). This CDR3 is 17 amino acids long. The germline V gene encodes CDR1 MDHEN and CDR2 SYDVKM. Deletions cut 4 bases from V and 4 bases from J, with 22 bases between. The CDR3 coding sequence is TGTGCCAGCAGTTCTAGGGCCGGGGCTGATGTGTTAGAGACCCAGTACTTC. It is translated as CASSSRAGADVLETQYF.

This clonotype was seen more than once but under ten times. This chain connects TRBV20-1 to TRBJ2-5; 13 bases are shared with TRBD2. V dropped 5 bases and J dropped 0; count of bases not matched to a gene: 6. The CDR3 spans 16 residues. Per germline, CDR1 DFQATT and CDR2 SNEGSKA (reference sequence). CDR3: CSAPLGLAGHQETQYF. The DNA for the CDR3 is TGCAGTGCTCCCTTGGGACTAGCGGGACACCAAGAGACCCAGTACTTC.

The chain carries TRBV29-1 and TRBJ2-7; 7 bases agree with TRBD1. CDR1 and CDR2 from the germline V gene are SQVTM and ANQGSEA. V shed 3 bases, J shed 2 bases, and the junction held 4 bases outside the gene matches. The CDR3 is 13 amino acids. The CDR3 loop reads CSVEWQGAYEQYF. In DNA, the CDR3 is TGCAGCGTTGAGTGGCAGGGGGCCTACGAGCAGTACTTC.

This chain joins TRBV20-1 and TRBJ2-6; 10 bases are a match to TRBD1. V shed 5 bases, J shed 3 bases, and the junction held 7 bases outside the gene matches. Germline V gene data show CDR1 as DFQATT and CDR2 as SNEGSKA (reference sequence). The CDR3 sequence is 16 residues long. This CDR3 is CSASRQGADGANVLTF. CDR3 in DNA: TGCAGTGCTTCCAGACAGGGGGCAGATGGGGCCAACGTCCTGACTTTC.

J is TRBJ1-2 and V is TRBV5-5; 7 nucleotides match TRBD1. The junction had 8 bases not matched to a gene; V was cut back by 3 bases and J by 0 bases. Per germline, CDR1 SGHKS and CDR2 YYEKEE (reference sequence). This CDR3 is 16 amino acids long. The CDR3 region is CASSSDIGTANYGYTF. CDR3 in DNA: TGTGCCAGCAGCTCTGACATCGGGACAGCTAACTATGGCTACACCTTC.

V and J are TRBV6-5 and TRBJ2-1, with D uncertain. CDR1 is MNHEY, CDR2 SVGAGI, per germline. The CDR3 runs to 15 residues. Trimming pared 2 bases from V and 5 bases from J, leaving 13 bases between. This CDR3 is CASSYRPSSHNEQFF. CDR3 DNA: TGTGCCAGCAGTTACCGTCCGTCCAGCCACAATGAGCAGTTCTTC.

The gene calls are TRBV29-1 and TRBJ2-7; tentatively, D is TRBD1 or TRBD2 (6 bases each). Germline V gives CDR1 SQVTM, CDR2 ANQGSEA. V was trimmed by 1 base and J by 6 bases, leaving 16 bases between them. The CDR3 sequence is 14 residues long. CDR3 loop: CSVEAWGAHPEQYF. The CDR3 bases are TGCAGCGTTGAAGCTTGGGGGGCGCATCCCGAGCAGTACTTC.

This clonotype was observed a few times. The chain is built from TRBV5-1 and TRBJ1-1; D is unresolved. The length of the CDR3 is 14 residues. Germline V gene lookup returns CDR1 SGHRS and CDR2 YFSETQ. V was shortened by 1 base and J by 0 bases, with 7 bases between the two germline ends. CDR3 bases: TGCGCCAGCAGCTTGCTACAGATGAACACTGAAGCTTTCTTT. Translated: CASSLLQMNTEAFF.

In its sample, this clonotype was seen many times. An end of the junction differs from the germline gene, which may be a read error. CDR3 loop: CASSRGGETQYF. As DNA, the CDR3 is TGTGCCAGCTCGCGAGGCGGAGAGACCCAGTACTTC. This chain uses TRBV5-1 with TRBJ2-5; no clear D. CDR3 length: 12 residues. Germline CDR1 is SGHRS and CDR2 is YFSETQ.

This clonotype was observed a few times. The chain recombines TRBV29-1 with TRBJ2-7, with 8 nucleotides matching TRBD1. This CDR3 has 12 amino acids. Germline lookup yields CDR1 SQVTM and CDR2 ANQGSEA. Trimming cost V 4 bases and J 5 bases; bases outside gene matches: 4. The CDR3 sequence: CSVATGADEQYF. The CDR3 DNA follows: TGCAGCGTTGCGACAGGGGCCGACGAGCAGTACTTC.

This clonotype was seen ten or more times. V gene TRBV7-6 combines with J gene TRBJ1-6, with D unresolved. Germline CDR1 reads SGHVS; CDR2 reads FNYEAQ. The CDR3 spans 14 residues. Trimming removed 10 bases at V and 7 bases at J, with 17 bases between. The CDR3 loop reads CATQLLDGNSPLHF. DNA of the CDR3: TGTGCCACCCAGCTACTCGACGGGAATTCACCCCTCCACTTT.

This chain links TRBV27 with TRBJ2-3, with D perhaps matching TRBD2 (6 bases). CDR3 length equals 16 residues. In germline, CDR1 is MNHEY, CDR2 SMNVEV (reference sequence). V gave up 2 bases and J gave up 4 bases, with 16 bases separating them. The CDR3 sequence: CASSLRGRLVADTQYF. CDR3 sequence (DNA): TGTGCCAGCAGTTTAAGGGGCCGACTAGTAGCAGATACGCAGTATTTT.

This chain connects TRBV9 to TRBJ1-4, with a weak D call TRBD1 (5 bases). Germline V gene sequence: CDR1 SGDLS, CDR2 YYNGEE. This CDR3 is 17 amino acids long. Trimming took 0 bases from V and 7 from J, leaving 19 bases between them. CDR3 coding DNA: TGTGCCAGCAGCGTAGATCCGAGGACCCAGGGCGCTGAAAAACTGTTTTTT. Translating gives CASSVDPRTQGAEKLFF.

This clonotype was seen a few times. In nucleotides, the CDR3 is TGTGCCAGCAGCTTAGGTCGGGACAGATCCTACGAGCAGTACTTC. Translation gives CASSLGRDRSYEQYF. V gene TRBV7-6 combines with J gene TRBJ2-7, with 7 bases that match TRBD1. Germline V gene lookup returns CDR1 SGHVS and CDR2 FNYEAQ. V gave up 1 base and J gave up 1 base; unmatched junction bases: 4. CDR3 length: 15 amino acids.

This chain joins TRBV5-5 and TRBJ2-5; perhaps TRBD2 as D (5 bases). The CDR3 covers 15 residues. Per the germline V gene, CDR1 is SGHKS and CDR2 is YYEKEE (reference sequence). Trimming removed 4 bases at V and 2 bases at J, with 15 bases between. The CDR3 DNA reads as TGTGCCAGCAGCCCAGGCGTCACGGGGCAAGAGACCCAGTACTTC. Protein: CASSPGVTGQETQYF.

This clonotype turned up a few times. CDR3: CSARAELPGLVTNEQFF. The CDR3 bases are TGCAGTGCTAGAGCAGAACTTCCGGGACTAGTTACCAATGAGCAGTTCTTC. This chain uses TRBV20-1 with TRBJ2-1, with 8 bases aligning to TRBD2. The length of the CDR3 is 17 residues. The junction had 14 bases not matched to a gene; V was cut back by 1 base and J by 6 bases. Looked up from germline, CDR1 is DFQATT and CDR2 is SNEGSKA (reference sequence).

This clonotype was seen more than once but under ten times. The rearrangement links TRBV7-8 to TRBJ2-3, with TRBD1 identical over 12 bases. V lost 6 bases, J lost 6 bases, and 16 bases stayed unmatched. Germline CDR1 is SGHVS and CDR2 is FQNEAQ. This CDR3 is built from 18 residues. CDR3 loop: CASRWAGTGGELADTQYF. CDR3 sequence (DNA): TGTGCCAGCAGATGGGCCGGGACAGGGGGCGAATTAGCGGATACGCAGTATTTT.

The chain has TRBV29-1 and TRBJ2-7; 10 bases map to TRBD2. Germline CDR1 SQVTM, CDR2 ANQGSEA. J was trimmed by 4 bases and V by 3 bases; bases with no gene match: 9. The CDR3 runs to 15 residues. This CDR3 is CSVDGLAGEPYEQYF. The CDR3 DNA reads as TGCAGCGTTGACGGGCTAGCGGGGGAACCTTACGAGCAGTACTTC.